A single sample gave rise to the 30 T cell receptor beta chains below, sequenced in a study of T-cell reconstitution after alpha-beta-depleted transplantation in children. The TCRbeta library incorporated unique molecular identifiers. TCRdb recomputed calls from the PCR reads with MiXCR, one row per CDR3 protein. Among about 230,000 distinct CDR3 sequences listed, more than 7.5% were seen once. Sequencing was performed on PBMCs from the stem cell graft donor, taken from the stem cell graft. These receptor sequences come from a human donor who donated a stem cell graft to a child with SCID.

The genes are TRBV3-1 and TRBJ2-7; D is ambiguous. This CDR3 is built from 14 residues. Germline CDR1 is LGHDT and CDR2 is YNNKEL (reference sequence). V lost 2 bases, J lost 0 bases, and 8 bases lay in between. The CDR3: CASSQRGRSYEQYF. Written as DNA, the CDR3 is TGTGCCAGCAGCCAACGAGGTCGCTCCTACGAGCAGTACTTC.

Turning to this clonotype: A much larger clone sits a single nucleotide away, making a read error possible. The V call is TRBV2, the J call TRBJ1-1; the D gene is possibly TRBD1 (5 bases). CDR1 is SNHLY, CDR2 FYNNEI, per germline. The CDR3 extends over 15 amino acids. This CDR3 is CASSAPPAKDTEALF. The CDR3 DNA is TGTGCCAGCAGTGCACCCCCGGCGAAGGACACTGAAGCTCTCTTT.

This clonotype occurred many times. The chain combines TRBV9 with TRBJ1-4, with a possible D match to TRBD1 (6 bases). Trimming left V 5 bases short and J 2 bases short, with 19 bases between. Germline lookup yields CDR1 SGDLS and CDR2 YYNGEE. The CDR3 runs 17 residues. CDR3 loop: CASRPGGRGATNEKLFF. For the CDR3, the DNA is TGTGCCAGCAGGCCTGGGGGCAGGGGTGCCACTAATGAAAAACTGTTTTTT.

This clonotype has ten or more counts. V usage is TRBV7-2 and J usage is TRBJ1-2, with 7 bases lining up with TRBD1. Per germline, CDR1 SGHTA and CDR2 FQGNSA. V lost 5 bases to trimming and J lost 4 bases; unmatched junction nucleotides: 13. The CDR3 is made up of 16 amino acids. The CDR3 DNA sequence: TGTGCCAGCAGCCAGAGGTCCGGGACAGCGCTCTATGGCTACACCTTC. It specifies CASSQRSGTALYGYTF.

This clonotype was counted many times. The V call is TRBV4-1, the J call TRBJ2-2; maybe TRBD1 (5 bases). The germline V gene encodes CDR1 MGHRA and CDR2 YSYEKL. This CDR3 comprises 16 residues. Trimming took off 6 bases at V and 4 bases at J, with 18 bases between the two ends. CDR3 nucleotide sequence: TGCGCCAGCAGTACTGGGGCAGGGTCGCGCACCGGGGAGCTGTTTTTT. Its protein is CASSTGAGSRTGELFF.

This clonotype was seen many times. This chain uses TRBV20-1 with TRBJ1-2; no clear D. The germline V gene encodes CDR1 DFQATT and CDR2 SNEGSKA (reference sequence). The CDR3 totals 14 residues. V lost 2 bases to trimming and J lost 1 base, with 11 bases between them. The chain's CDR3 is CSARSGLFNYGYTF. Here the CDR3 DNA reads TGCAGTGCTAGATCCGGCCTCTTTAACTATGGCTACACCTTC.

This clonotype was detected many times. The genes are TRBV7-3 and TRBJ2-1, with D perhaps TRBD2 (6 bases). Germline CDR1 reads SGHTA; CDR2 reads FQGTGA. This CDR3 spans 13 amino acids. V lost 3 bases to trimming and J lost 10 bases, with 13 bases between them. The DNA of the CDR3 is TGTGCCAGCAGCTTTATCCGGGACTCCGAGCAGTTCTTC. Encoded protein: CASSFIRDSEQFF.

This clonotype was seen ten or more times. The V call is TRBV20-1, the J call TRBJ1-3; D remains unclear. V gave up 3 bases and J gave up 0 bases, with 6 bases separating them. The CDR3 is 13 amino acids. The germline CDR1 and CDR2 sequences are DFQATT and SNEGSKA (reference sequence). This chain's CDR3 is CSASPGSGNTIYF. CDR3 coding DNA: TGCAGTGCTAGTCCGGGCTCTGGAAACACCATATATTTT.

This clonotype was observed a few times. One junction end disagrees with the germline gene, perhaps due to a read error. This chain connects TRBV20-1 to TRBJ2-3; TRBD2 agrees at 12 bases. Germline CDR1 reads DFQATT; CDR2 reads SNEGSKA (reference sequence). The CDR3 totals 17 residues. Written as DNA, the CDR3 is TGCTGTGCTAGAGTCCCAGCTAGCGGGGGGGCCAGAGATACGCAGTATTTT. Its protein is CCARVPASGGARDTQYF.

For this clonotype: A much larger clone differs by one base, so this may be a read error. The chain is built from TRBV20-1 and TRBJ2-3, with 8 bases lining up with TRBD2. The CDR3 extends over 17 amino acids. Germline CDR1 reads DFQATT; CDR2 reads SNEGSKA (reference sequence). For the CDR3, the DNA is TGCTGTGCTAGAGCTCCGGGGGGGATTGGCGGCACAGATACGCAGTATTTT. Residues: CCARAPGGIGGTDTQYF.

This clonotype was seen repeatedly, ten times or more. The chain employs TRBV7-2 and TRBJ1-4; D is perhaps TRBD1 (5 bases). The V gene lost 6 bases and the J gene lost 7 bases, with 15 bases spanning the gap. Germline V gene data show CDR1 as SGHTA and CDR2 as FQGNSA. This CDR3 is 14 amino acids long. The CDR3 DNA reads TGTGCCAGCAGTAATCTCTTCGGGGGTGAAAAACTGTTTTTT. This sequence encodes CASSNLFGGEKLFF.

This clonotype was counted at least ten times. The gene calls are TRBV11-1 and TRBJ2-1; 12 bases are shared with TRBD2. CDR1 is SGHAT and CDR2 is FQDESV in the germline V gene (reference sequence). The CDR3 totals 18 residues. The J segment lost 6 bases and the V segment lost 2 bases, leaving 11 bases of the junction unmatched. DNA for the CDR3: TGTGCCAGCAGCTTATGGGCGGCTAGCGGGGGGGCCGGCAATGAGCAGTTCTTC. Its protein product is CASSLWAASGGAGNEQFF. The variable domain in full, with the rest retrieved from reference TRBV11-1 and TRBJ2-1, is EAEVAQSPRYKITEKSQAVAFWCDPISGHATLYWYRQILGQGPELLVQFQDESVVDDSQLPKDRFSAERLKGVDSTLKIQPAELGDSAMYLCASSLWAASGGAGNEQFFGPGTRLTVL.

This sequence joins TRBV19 and TRBJ2-6, with 7 bases that match TRBD1. This CDR3 has 15 residues. After removal of 6 bases from V and 2 bases from J, the junction contained 4 bases not matched to a gene. Germline V gene data show CDR1 as LNHDA and CDR2 as SQIVND (reference sequence). CDR3 nucleotides: TGTGCCAGTAGCTTTACAGGGGCTGGGGCCAACGTCCTGACTTTC. The encoded protein is CASSFTGAGANVLTF.

The sample holds many counts of this clonotype. This CDR3 reads CATGVDPQEYTEAFF. CDR3 in DNA: TGTGCCACTGGAGTCGACCCCCAAGAGTACACTGAAGCTTTCTTT. The V gene is TRBV2, the J gene TRBJ1-1; D remains unclear. Per germline, CDR1 SNHLY and CDR2 FYNNEI. V was trimmed by 10 bases and J by 3 bases, leaving 21 bases between them. The CDR3 length is 15 residues. Complete variable domain (other parts from reference TRBV2 and TRBJ1-1): EPEVTQTPSHQVTQMGQEVILRCVPISNHLYFYWYRQILGQKVEFLVSFYNNEISEKSEIFDDQFSVERPDGSNFTLKIRSTKLEDSAMYFCATGVDPQEYTEAFFGQGTRLTVV.

This clonotype was seen many times. The chain joins TRBV10-3 to TRBJ1-1; possible D gene TRBD1, 6 bases. The CDR3 spans 14 residues. The germline V gene encodes CDR1 ENHRY and CDR2 SYGVKD. V was clipped by 4 bases and J by 4 bases, with 13 bases between them. Here the CDR3 DNA reads TGTGCCATCAGTGTACAGGCGGGGGCCACTGAAGCTTTCTTT. Protein: CAISVQAGATEAFF.

This clonotype was counted many times. V gene TRBV18 combines with J gene TRBJ1-4; D is possibly TRBD1 (6 bases). Per germline, CDR1 KGHSH and CDR2 LQKENI. This CDR3 contains 15 residues. V was clipped by 4 bases and J by 3 bases, with 12 bases between them. CDR3 protein: CASSRMTGANEKLFF. The CDR3 DNA reads as TGTGCCAGCTCACGAATGACAGGCGCTAATGAAAAACTGTTTTTT.

This clonotype was seen repeatedly, ten times or more. CDR3 nucleotides: TGTGCCAGCAGCTCCCTTTTCGGGGGGGTTTTCGATGAGCAGTTCTTC. It yields the protein CASSSLFGGVFDEQFF. V usage is TRBV7-9 and J usage is TRBJ2-1, with 8 bases lining up with TRBD2. V lost 4 bases and J lost 8; bases outside the gene matches: 13. The CDR3 loop spans 16 amino acids. Germline V gives CDR1 SEHNR, CDR2 FQNEAQ (reference sequence).

Ten or more counts support this clonotype. J is TRBJ2-1 and V is TRBV20-1; 7 bases match TRBD2. Trimming cost V 2 bases and J 0 bases; bases outside gene matches: 7. The germline gives CDR1 DFQATT, CDR2 SNEGSKA (reference sequence). The CDR3 loop spans 16 amino acids. CDR3 protein: CSARRLAASSYNEQFF. The CDR3 nucleotides are TGCAGTGCTAGAAGACTAGCAGCTAGCTCCTACAATGAGCAGTTCTTC.

This clonotype showed up many times. This rearrangement joins TRBV10-3 to TRBJ2-3, with TRBD1 matching over 8 bases. CDR3 length: 14 residues. With 6 bases clipped from V and 3 bases from J, the junction kept 5 bases outside the gene matches. Germline values: CDR1 ENHRY, CDR2 SYGVKD. CDR3: CAISQTGVTDTQYF. CDR3 nucleotide sequence: TGTGCCATCAGCCAGACAGGGGTGACAGATACGCAGTATTTT.

This clonotype was detected ten times or more. This chain links TRBV5-1 with TRBJ2-1; a weak D match, TRBD2 (5 bases). CDR1 is SGHRS, CDR2 YFSETQ, per germline. The CDR3 consists of 14 residues. Trimming pared 0 bases from V and 6 bases from J, leaving 10 bases between. The CDR3 spells CASSLALSGNEQFF. The DNA for the CDR3 is TGCGCCAGCAGCTTGGCCCTCAGCGGCAATGAGCAGTTCTTC.

This clonotype has ten or more counts. The chain is built from TRBV14 and TRBJ2-1; D is ambiguous. Germline CDR1 and CDR2: SGHDN and FVKESK. This CDR3 comprises 16 residues. The ends were cut back, 0 bases at V and 5 bases at J, with 14 bases in the middle. The CDR3 spells CASSQDLTGNHNEQFF. The CDR3 coding sequence is TGTGCCAGCAGCCAAGATTTAACGGGCAATCACAATGAGCAGTTCTTC.

This clonotype was observed a few times. This chain links TRBV7-8 with TRBJ1-4; no reliable D call. This CDR3 is 14 amino acids long. Germline V lookup: CDR1 SGHVS, CDR2 FQNEAQ. Trimming took off 1 base at V and 7 bases at J, with 10 bases between the two ends. The chain's CDR3 is CASSLGIGAEKLFF. The CDR3 DNA is TGTGCCAGCAGCTTAGGGATCGGCGCTGAAAAACTGTTTTTT.

This clonotype was counted at least ten times. The rearrangement links TRBV3-1 to TRBJ1-6; no firm D call. This CDR3 spans 14 amino acids. Germline lookup yields CDR1 LGHDT and CDR2 YNNKEL (reference sequence). Trimming pared 2 bases from V and 10 bases from J, leaving 12 bases between. In DNA, the CDR3 is TGTGCCAGCAGCCAATCTCTAGGGCGGTCACCCCTCCACTTT. Protein sequence: CASSQSLGRSPLHF.

This clonotype was seen ten or more times. The J gene is TRBJ1-5, the V gene TRBV20-1; 11 bases are shared with TRBD1. V lost 6 bases and J lost 7; bases outside the gene matches: 5. Germline CDR1 and CDR2: DFQATT and SNEGSKA (reference sequence). The CDR3 has 13 residues. The chain's CDR3 is CSARTGGEQPQHF. CDR3 in DNA: TGCAGTGCCCGGACAGGGGGCGAACAGCCCCAGCATTTT.

This clonotype appeared many times. The CDR3 loop is CSVQTGTGERNTQYF. CDR3 coding DNA: TGCAGCGTTCAGACCGGGACAGGGGAACGAAATACGCAGTATTTT. V usage is TRBV29-1 and J usage is TRBJ2-3; 10 bases match TRBD1. There are 15 residues in the CDR3. CDR1 SQVTM and CDR2 ANQGSEA come from the germline V gene. V shed 5 bases and J 7 bases; nucleotides not matched to a gene: 12.

This clonotype was seen at least ten times. This chain connects TRBV28 to TRBJ1-4; D might be TRBD1 (5 bases). The ends were cut back, 7 bases at V and 7 bases at J, with 13 bases in the middle. Germline V gene lookup returns CDR1 MDHEN and CDR2 SYDVKM. The CDR3 length is 13 residues. DNA for the CDR3: TGTGCCAGCACGGGGACGCCCGTTGAAAAACTGTTTTTT. This sequence encodes CASTGTPVEKLFF.

This clonotype was observed at least ten times. CDR3: CASSFGGTQYF. The CDR3 DNA sequence: TGTGCCAGCAGTTTCGGGGGTACGCAGTATTTT. The V and J genes are TRBV28 and TRBJ2-3; possibly TRBD2 for D (6 bases). V was pared by 3 bases and J by 8 bases, with 6 bases between. Looked up from germline, CDR1 is MDHEN and CDR2 is SYDVKM. The CDR3 is made up of 11 amino acids.

There are a few counts of this clonotype. V is TRBV5-1 and J is TRBJ1-1, with no clear D. Germline lookup yields CDR1 SGHRS and CDR2 YFSETQ. CDR3 length equals 13 residues. The V end lost 0 bases, the J end lost 6 bases, and 9 bases lay between the germline ends. The CDR3 DNA reads as TGCGCCAGCAGCTTGGCCATATCAGCTGAAGCTTTCTTT. Translating it yields CASSLAISAEAFF.

This clonotype was recorded a few times. The rearrangement links TRBV5-1 to TRBJ2-5; weak D call: TRBD2 (5 bases). Trimming removed 1 base from V and 4 bases from J, with 14 bases in between. Looked up from germline, CDR1 is SGHRS and CDR2 is YFSETQ. This CDR3 region has 15 residues. Here the CDR3 DNA reads TGCGCCAGCAGCTTGCAGCAAGCGGCGCGAGAGACCCAGTACTTC. Translating it yields CASSLQQAARETQYF. The whole variable domain, filled in from reference TRBV5-1 and TRBJ2-5, reads KAGVTQTPRYLIKTRGQQVTLSCSPISGHRSVSWYQQTPGQGLQFLFEYFSETQRNKGNFPGRFSGRQFSNSRSEMNVSTLELGDSALYLCASSLQQAARETQYFGPGTRLLVL.

This clonotype was counted many times. J is TRBJ1-4 and V is TRBV6-5, with D perhaps TRBD1 (6 bases). The CDR3 covers 16 residues. Germline assignment: CDR1 MNHEY and CDR2 SVGAGI. The V end lost 0 bases, the J end lost 8 bases, and 16 bases lay between the germline ends. In DNA, the CDR3 is TGTGCCAGCAGTTACTCTCGGGGGCAAGTGGGGGAAAAACTGTTTTTT. This codes for CASSYSRGQVGEKLFF.